These 23 T cell receptor beta chains came from one sample sequenced in a study of OX40 agonist ivuxolimab in advanced cancers. Data came from immunoSEQ multiplex PCR; TCRdb stores just in-frame clones and leaves some out. The data show 15,000 to 20,000 clones, about 89% seen once. The starting material was CD4+ or CD8+ T cells sorted from blood, obtained in a trial of the OX40 agonist ivuxolimab. Source of these receptors: an adult with an advanced solid tumor such as melanoma, head and neck, liver or kidney cancer.

This chain joins TRBV23-1 and TRBJ1-1, with D uncertain. TRBV23-1 is an open reading frame, and its role is uncertain. CDR3 length: 12 residues. Trimming stripped 4 bases from V and 0 bases from J, with 3 bases between. The chain's CDR3 is CASSRLNTEAFF. DNA for the CDR3: TGCGCCAGCAGTCGATTGAACACTGAAGCTTTCTTT.

The rearrangement joins TRBV7-9 to TRBJ1-4, with 7 bases identical to TRBD1. The V gene's germline CDR1 is SEHNR and CDR2 FQNEAQ (reference sequence). The CDR3 loop spans 13 amino acids. After removal of 7 bases from V and 7 bases from J, the junction contained 6 bases not matched to a gene. In DNA, the CDR3 is TGTGCCAGCAACCAGGGGGGCATTGAAAAACTGTTTTTT. This sequence encodes CASNQGGIEKLFF.

The V call is TRBV28, the J call TRBJ2-7, with D maybe TRBD2 (6 bases). In germline, CDR1 is MDHEN, CDR2 SYDVKM. The CDR3 is made up of 15 amino acids. The V end was cut by 11 bases, the J end by 2 bases, with 22 bases between. Here the CDR3 reads CAVWGSGGTTYEQYF. For the CDR3, the DNA is TGTGCCGTATGGGGTTCTGGCGGGACGACCTACGAGCAGTACTTC.

The genes are TRBV19 and TRBJ2-7; D possibly corresponds to TRBD2 (6 bases). V gave up 0 bases and J gave up 3 bases, with 9 bases separating them. Germline V gene lookup returns CDR1 LNHDA and CDR2 SQIVND (reference sequence). The CDR3 loop spans 14 amino acids. The CDR3 nucleotides are TGTGCCAGTAGTATAGACGGGAGCAACTACGAGCAGTACTTC. Protein: CASSIDGSNYEQYF.

The chain has TRBV27 and TRBJ2-7; TRBD1 agrees at 8 bases. V was pared by 4 bases and J by 3 bases, with 5 bases of the junction left unmatched. This CDR3 has 14 amino acids. Looked up from germline, CDR1 is MNHEY and CDR2 is SMNVEV (reference sequence). The CDR3 sequence: CASSSTGAGYEQYF. DNA of the CDR3: TGTGCCAGCAGTTCGACAGGGGCGGGCTACGAGCAGTACTTC.

The chain links TRBV5-5 to TRBJ2-3; 10 positions match TRBD2. V dropped 3 bases and J dropped 0; count of bases not matched to a gene: 1. The CDR3 is made up of 15 amino acids. The germline CDR1 and CDR2 sequences are SGHKS and YYEKEE (reference sequence). DNA for the CDR3: TGTGCCAGCAGCTCGGGACTAGCGAGCACAGATACGCAGTATTTT. Protein: CASSSGLASTDTQYF.

This chain connects TRBV28 to TRBJ1-1, with D possibly matching TRBD1 (5 bases). The CDR3 runs 12 residues. Germline assignment: CDR1 MDHEN and CDR2 SYDVKM. Trimming removed 6 bases from V and 7 bases from J, with 12 bases in between. CDR3 loop: CASSARQLEAFF. The CDR3 nucleotides are TGTGCCAGCAGCGCCCGACAGCTTGAAGCTTTCTTT. Supplemented by reference TRBV28 and TRBJ1-1, the full variable domain reads DVKVTQSSRYLVKRTGEKVFLECVQDMDHENMFWYRQDPGLGLRLIYFSYDVKMKEKGDIPEGYSVSREKKERFSLILESASTNQTSMYLCASSARQLEAFFGQGTRLTVV.

The rearrangement joins TRBV20-1 to TRBJ1-1; possibly TRBD1 for D (6 bases). The CDR3 contains 11 residues. V lost 0 bases, J lost 11 bases, and 10 bases lay in between. From germline, CDR1 is DFQATT and CDR2 SNEGSKA (reference sequence). The CDR3 bases are TGCAGTGCTAGAGATCCCCAGGGGGCTTTCTTT. Protein product: CSARDPQGAFF.

This clone was recorded a few times. V usage is TRBV7-8 and J usage is TRBJ2-1; 14 bases match TRBD2. The CDR3 consists of 15 residues. The germline gives CDR1 SGHVS, CDR2 FQNEAQ. V dropped 4 bases and J dropped 8; count of bases not matched to a gene: 4. The CDR3 spells CASSSGTSGSYEQFF. In nucleotides, the CDR3 is TGTGCCAGCAGCTCCGGGACTAGCGGGAGCTATGAGCAGTTCTTC.

The chain carries TRBV28 and TRBJ2-7; D may be TRBD1 (6 bases). This CDR3 is built from 16 residues. The V gene lost 7 bases and the J gene lost 0 bases, with 19 bases spanning the gap. The germline V gene has CDR1 MDHEN and CDR2 SYDVKM. The CDR3: CASTNPGVSSSYEQYF. The CDR3 nucleotides read TGTGCCAGCACTAACCCAGGGGTTTCCAGCTCCTACGAGCAGTACTTC.

This clone was seen just once. For the CDR3, the DNA is TGTGCCAGCAGTTTTGGGGACCCCGGGTTGAAGTACTTC. This translates into CASSFGDPGLKYF. The chain is built from TRBV28 and TRBJ2-7; D tentatively fits TRBD1 or TRBD2 (5 bases each). This CDR3 spans 13 amino acids. V dropped 3 bases and J dropped 11 bases, with 17 bases sitting between them. Germline values: CDR1 MDHEN, CDR2 SYDVKM.

V and J are TRBV7-9 and TRBJ1-4, with D unresolved. Between the trimmed V and J ends, which lost 5 bases and 0 bases, there was a span of 10 bases. The germline V gene has CDR1 SEHNR and CDR2 FQNEAQ (reference sequence). The CDR3 extends over 15 amino acids. The CDR3 DNA sequence: TGTGCCAGCAGCGGAGGAGTTGCAACTAATGAAAAACTGTTTTTT. Its translation: CASSGGVATNEKLFF.

Written as DNA, the CDR3 is TGCGCCAGCAGCCAAGACCGGGGGGGGAATGAGCAGTTCTTC. This translates into CASSQDRGGNEQFF. The genes are TRBV4-3 and TRBJ2-1; 8 nucleotides agree with TRBD2. Germline lookup yields CDR1 LGHNA and CDR2 YSLEER. V shed 0 bases and J 7 bases; nucleotides not matched to a gene: 2. The CDR3 is 14 amino acids.

This chain connects TRBV14 to TRBJ2-7; 9 bases agree with TRBD1. The V and J ends lost 3 bases and 6 bases, in that order; junction bases with no gene match: 6. The CDR3 is made up of 14 amino acids. CDR1 is SGHDN, CDR2 FVKESK, per germline. Written as DNA, the CDR3 is TGTGCCAGCAGCCACCGGGACAGGGAAAGCGAGCAGTACTTC. Protein sequence: CASSHRDRESEQYF. The full variable domain, in which reference TRBV14 and TRBJ2-7 provide the parts outside the CDR3, is EAGVTQFPSHSVIEKGQTVTLRCDPISGHDNLYWYRRVMGKEIKFLLHFVKESKQDESGMPNNRFLAERTGGTYSTLKVQPAELEDSGVYFCASSHRDRESEQYFGPGTRLTVT.

This chain links TRBV28 with TRBJ2-1; maybe TRBD1 (7 bases). The ends were cut back, 10 bases at V and 7 bases at J, with 20 bases in the middle. The CDR3 sequence is 14 residues long. CDR1 and CDR2 (germline): MDHEN, SYDVKM. CDR3 DNA: TGTGCCACCACAGGGGACTTGAAGAGGAATGAGCAGTTCTTC. It is translated as CATTGDLKRNEQFF.

This chain links TRBV19 with TRBJ2-2; tentatively, D is TRBD1 (6 bases). This CDR3 has 13 amino acids. V lost 7 bases and J lost 7, with 13 bases in between. In germline, CDR1 is LNHDA, CDR2 SQIVND (reference sequence). The CDR3 sequence: CASIPGVGGELFF. Written as DNA, the CDR3 is TGTGCCAGTATTCCAGGGGTGGGCGGGGAGCTGTTTTTT.

The chain has TRBV23-1 and TRBJ1-4; D gene ambiguous. TRBV23-1 is an ORF; its function is uncertain. The CDR3 has 14 amino acids. The V end lost 4 bases, the J end lost 4 bases, and 10 bases lay between the germline ends. CDR3 nucleotides: TGCGCCAGCAGTCCTAAACAGTATAATGAAAAACTGTTTTTT. Translating it yields CASSPKQYNEKLFF.

The chain uses TRBV6-5 and TRBJ2-2, with D possibly being TRBD2 (6 bases). V was pared by 4 bases and J by 1 base, with 7 bases between. This CDR3 has 14 amino acids. The germline gives CDR1 MNHEY, CDR2 SVGAGI. As DNA, the CDR3 is TGTGCCAGCAGTTCGGGACTGAACACCGGGGAGCTGTTTTTT. Translating it yields CASSSGLNTGELFF.

The CDR3 coding sequence is TGCGCCAGCAGCCAACTCATTTGGGGGGGGAAACTGTTTTTT. This encodes CASSQLIWGGKLFF. The rearrangement joins TRBV4-1 to TRBJ1-4, with TRBD1 as a possible D gene (5 bases). The CDR3 is 14 residues long. The V gene's germline CDR1 is MGHRA and CDR2 YSYEKL. V was shortened by 2 bases and J by 11 bases, with 15 bases between the two germline ends.

This clone came up once. The chain couples TRBV28 to TRBJ1-2, with D hard to call. Deletions cut 5 bases from V and 6 bases from J, with 19 bases between. The CDR3 extends over 15 amino acids. Germline loops: CDR1 MDHEN, CDR2 SYDVKM. As DNA, the CDR3 is TGTGCCAGCAGTCCTCAGCTACCTGGAGGAGATGGCTACACCTTC. The encoded protein is CASSPQLPGGDGYTF.

V usage is TRBV19 and J usage is TRBJ2-3; TRBD2 agrees at 7 bases. The germline V gene has CDR1 LNHDA and CDR2 SQIVND (reference sequence). V shed 6 bases and J 5 bases; nucleotides not matched to a gene: 11. This CDR3 region has 15 residues. In DNA, the CDR3 is TGTGCCAGTAGCCCGGCTAGCGGAGGGGTAGATACGCAGTATTTT. It encodes CASSPASGGVDTQYF.

The V call is TRBV19, the J call TRBJ2-2, with D maybe TRBD2 (5 bases). The CDR3 has 14 residues. Germline V gives CDR1 LNHDA, CDR2 SQIVND (reference sequence). Trimming shortened V by 3 bases and J by 6 bases, and 11 bases separated the two germline ends. CDR3 sequence (DNA): TGTGCCAGTAGTATTACTAGTTCTGCCGGGGAGCTGTTTTTT. Its translation: CASSITSSAGELFF.

The chain couples TRBV6-1 to TRBJ2-1; D is ambiguous. The germline gives CDR1 MNHNS, CDR2 SASEGT. The CDR3 sequence is 12 residues long. Trimming shortened V by 5 bases and J by 4 bases, and 6 bases separated the two germline ends. The CDR3 coding sequence is TGTGCCAGCAGTATGACTTACAATGAGCAGTTCTTC. Protein: CASSMTYNEQFF.